This section outlines one T cell receptor beta chain sequence together with its context. Its matching antigen is unknown. The sample comes from a study of beta chain features in type 1 diabetes. The study's findings and limits: The VDJ junctions of type 1 diabetes patients carried fewer insertions and more deletions.

Germline V gene sequence: CDR1 MNHEY, CDR2 SMNVEV (reference sequence). CDR3 size: 16 residues. V lost 4 bases and J 0 bases, leaving 12 bases between the germline ends. CD45RO/CCR7/CD25/CD127/CD95/CD27 separated CD4+ naive, central memory, regulatory and stem cell-like memory cells by sorting. Expressed TCRB transcripts were sequenced, since all the RNA that had been isolated was reverse transcribed. Sequencing used immunoSEQ multiplex PCR; TCRdb keeps in-frame clones, though not all of them. The sample holds 350,000 to 450,000 clones, over 12% seen once. The rearrangement joins TRBV27 to TRBJ2-2; the D gene is possibly TRBD1 (6 bases). This TCR derives from a woman between 18 and 29 years old in good health. Input material: naive CD4+ T cells from blood. The CDR3 DNA follows: TGTGCCAGCAGTTCCACAGGGTTCGCGAACACCGGGGAGCTGTTTTTT. Amino acid sequence: CASSSTGFANTGELFF.